This T cell receptor beta chain was retrieved from a study of blood T cell repertoires in COVID-19. Whole-study context: Sites across the United States, Italy and Spain contributed samples from acute and convalescent COVID-19. PBMCs, B-cell-depleted T cells, or T cells provided the cDNA or gDNA that made up the material.

In the study's own analysis: Estimates of nucleated cell counts were drawn from the amplification of reference gene primers. The protocol was immunoSEQ multiplex PCR, while the TCRdb copy is restricted to in-frame clones and leaves out a portion. V and J calls and clone size are those listed in that table; D and trimming were worked out from the DNA. The profile shows under 150,000 clones, about 85% of them singletons. This clone was recorded many times. J lost 6 bases, V lost 5 bases, and 6 bases had no gene match. Germline V gene data show CDR1 as MGHRA and CDR2 as YSYEKL. The CDR3 loop spans 14 amino acids.

The chain recombines TRBV4-1 with TRBJ2-2, with 7 positions matching TRBD1. The TCR sequence derives from a man in his 70s with acute or convalescent COVID-19. The sequenced material came from peripheral blood. The CDR3 reads CASSGRTGAGELFF. As DNA, the CDR3 is TGCGCCAGCAGCGGCAGAACAGGGGCCGGGGAGCTGTTTTTT.